The T cell receptor beta chain described here comes from a study of CD8 T cells in Susac syndrome. After extraction with the RNeasy kit, 0.5 to 1 ug of the RNA was reverse transcribed using random hexamers. A single record per CDR3 protein comes from TCRdb applying MiXCR to the immunoSEQ multiplex PCR reads. The profile covers 100,000 to 150,000 distinct CDR3 sequences, with roughly 80% appearing a single time and around 0.5% taken by the ten largest. TCR beta from blood CD8+ and CD4+ T cells was sequenced. This CDR3 is 15 amino acids long. V dropped 5 bases and J dropped 0 bases, with 12 bases sitting between them. Germline V gene lookup returns CDR1 PRHDT and CDR2 FYEKMQ (reference sequence).

The sequencing input was CD8+ T cells from PBMCs. The chain uses TRBV13 and TRBJ2-3, with unresolved D. This receptor was identified in a human donor with multiple sclerosis. CDR3 DNA sequence: TGTGCCAGCAGCCCAGGTGATCTGAGCACAGATACGCAGTATTTT. Its protein is CASSPGDLSTDTQYF.